The clone carrying this T cell receptor (beta chain) appeared many times. The target antigen is unknown. For TCR, cDNA came from 5'RACE template switching, which added a universal primer site and UMIs. One entry per CDR3 protein, called by TCRdb with MiXCR from the 5' RACE reads. There are approximately 610,000 distinct CDR3 sequences in the sample; around 16% occur only once, and roughly 17% lies in the top ten. The data were obtained in a study of T cells after yellow fever vaccination. Overall study context: SMART-Seq v4 Ultra Low Input prepared the low-cell-number fractions. General observations from the study: There was a small share of clonotypes that showed up in both the CD4 and CD8 compartments. Weaker in magnitude, the secondary response showed a faster peak on day 5 versus 15.

The CDR3 spans 14 residues. Trimming shortened V by 1 base and J by 4 bases, and 11 bases separated the two germline ends. Germline CDR1 MGHDK, CDR2 SYGVNS. Sequencing used PBMCs, obtained about 5 days after the first yellow fever vaccination. This sequence originates from a man aged 18 to 29 who received the YFV17D yellow fever vaccine. This sequence joins TRBV25-1 and TRBJ2-7; D not certain. The CDR3 DNA reads TGTGCCAGCAGTGAATCGGATTGGCGTTACGAGCAGTACTTC. Its translation is CASSESDWRYEQYF.